Presented here are 28 T cell receptor beta chains from one specimen sequenced in a study of Graves' ophthalmopathy and Graves' hyperthyroidism (dated by TCRdb to between 2017 and 2018). The reads were generated on an Illumina HiSeq 2000. For repertoire sequencing, the TCR beta CDR3 regions were amplified from RNA transcripts. HTBI primers and the Qiagen OneStep RT-PCR kit were used in a first-round RT-PCR, which was followed by a second-round multiplex PCR, size selection and purification. TCRdb itself trimmed the public reads at Q25 with fastp, ran MiXCR and retained productive beta chains. Entries that share a CDR3 protein sequence are merged under the most common genes and DNA. The sample includes over a million distinct CDR3 sequences, with about two fifths observed a single time. The ten largest clonotypes hold more than 9.5% of the sample. The specimen sequenced was peripheral blood or thyroid tissue (not recorded which). Receptors were obtained from an adult man with Graves' hyperthyroidism.

The J gene is TRBJ1-1, the V gene TRBV12-3 or TRBV12-4; D not certain. The CDR3 is made up of 14 amino acids. V shed 8 bases and J shed 0 bases, with 13 bases lying between them. This CDR3 is CASGGEVVNTEAFF. Written as DNA, the CDR3 is TGTGCCAGCGGTGGGGAGGTCGTGAACACTGAAGCTTTCTTT.

This clonotype showed up many times. Because it lacks the conserved phenylalanine or tryptophan at the end, this CDR3 is likely a read error. The DNA is left out, because the CDR3 cannot be placed on it with certainty; the CDR3 is given as TCRdb lists it. The chain uses TRBV12-3 or TRBV12-4 and TRBJ2-7; the D call TRBD1 from the table was never checked on the DNA. Counting both end residues, the CDR3 totals 8 amino acids. The CDR3 sequence: CASSFGGL.

The CDR3 protein is CASSYPGQRARNEQYF. CDR3 coding DNA: TGTGCCAGCAGTTACCCGGGACAGCGGGCGAGGAACGAGCAGTACTTC. The chain joins TRBV6-6 to TRBJ2-7, with D perhaps TRBD1 (7 bases). Looked up from germline, CDR1 is MNHNY and CDR2 is SVGAGI (reference sequence). With 2 bases removed from V and 5 bases from J, the gap between germline ends came to 19 bases. The CDR3 consists of 16 residues.

J is TRBJ1-3 and V is TRBV6-2 or TRBV6-3; TRBD1 matches at 7 bases. Per germline, CDR1 MNHEY and CDR2 SVGEGT. The CDR3 spans 13 residues. The DNA for the CDR3 is TGTGCAGTCCGGGACAGCTCTGGAAACACCATATATTTT. Translated: CAVRDSSGNTIYF.

This chain connects TRBV4-1 to TRBJ2-5, with D possibly matching TRBD1 (8 bases). Trimming shortened V by 1 base and J by 2 bases, and 17 bases separated the two germline ends. Germline CDR1 and CDR2: MGHRA and YSYEKL. The CDR3 length is 17 residues. The CDR3 DNA follows: TGCGCCAGCAGCCAAGGGACAGGGCGGGAGCGTCAAGAGACCCAGTACTTC. Amino acid sequence: CASSQGTGRERQETQYF.

The gene calls are TRBV5-1 and TRBJ1-4; unclear D gene. This CDR3 contains 15 residues. Germline V gives CDR1 SGHRS, CDR2 YFSETQ. Between the trimmed V and J ends, which lost 4 bases and 2 bases, there was a span of 12 bases. The CDR3 reads CASSLYFTTNEKLFF. In DNA, the CDR3 is TGCGCCAGCAGCCTTTATTTTACCACTAATGAAAAACTGTTTTTT.

This clonotype has ten or more counts. V usage is TRBV6-6 and J usage is TRBJ1-2; TRBD1 is a possible D gene (5 bases). The germline gives CDR1 MNHNY, CDR2 SVGAGI (reference sequence). V shed 8 bases and J shed 3 bases, with 10 bases lying between them. CDR3 length: 12 residues. The CDR3 coding sequence is TGTGCCAGCCGGAGAGGGGACTATGGCTACACCTTC. It codes for CASRRGDYGYTF.

The rearrangement links TRBV29-1 to TRBJ2-5; D gene uncertain. The tail of the sequence fits TRBJ2-7 better, so the J call may be wrong. CDR3 length equals 13 residues. Germline V gene data show CDR1 as SQVTM and CDR2 as ANQGSEA. CDR3 in amino acids: CSSVGYRSYEQYF. The CDR3 DNA is TGCAGCTCGGTAGGATATCGCTCCTACGAGCAGTACTTC.

The genes are TRBV25-1 and TRBJ1-2, with 10 bases fitting TRBD1. The CDR3 has 16 amino acids. J was trimmed by 0 bases and V by 3 bases; bases with no gene match: 4. Germline-derived CDR1 and CDR2 are MGHDK and SYGVNS. In DNA form, the CDR3 reads TGTGCCAGCAGTGAGCTTGGGACAGGGGCTAACTATGGCTACACCTTC. Translation gives CASSELGTGANYGYTF.

To note about this clonotype: One end of the junction is discordant with germline, which a read error may explain. V gene TRBV7-2 combines with J gene TRBJ1-4; TRBD1 is a possible D gene (5 bases). This CDR3 region has 18 residues. In germline, CDR1 is SGHTA, CDR2 FQGNSA. The chain's CDR3 is CASSQEEKQVGANEKLFF. The CDR3 DNA is TGCGCCAGCAGCCAAGAGGAGAAACAGGTCGGGGCTAATGAAAAACTGTTTTTT.

This chain joins TRBV7-6 and TRBJ2-7, with D tentatively TRBD2 (5 bases). The V end lost 6 bases, the J end lost 9 bases, and 24 bases lay between the germline ends. The germline V gene encodes CDR1 SGHVS and CDR2 FNYEAQ. The CDR3 is 15 residues long. Here the CDR3 reads CASSYTGIAPDTQYF. The CDR3 DNA follows: TGTGCCAGCAGTTACACGGGGATCGCCCCAGATACGCAGTACTTC.

This clonotype was picked up one time. The chain combines TRBV12-3 or TRBV12-4 with TRBJ2-7, with 10 bases fitting TRBD1. The CDR3 has 17 amino acids. J was trimmed by 1 base and V by 6 bases; bases with no gene match: 12. CDR3 coding DNA: TGTGCCAGCAGGACCCCGGGACAGGGGATTGAATCCTACGAGCAGTACTTC. Amino acid sequence: CASRTPGQGIESYEQYF.

Only a few counts were recorded for this clonotype. The V gene is TRBV7-8, the J gene TRBJ2-3; 8 nucleotides match TRBD2. The CDR3 totals 15 residues. CDR1 is SGHVS and CDR2 is FQNEAQ in the germline V gene. With V trimmed by 5 bases and J by 3 bases, 7 bases remained unmatched. CDR3 in DNA: TGTGCCAGCAGCGTAGTAGCGGGGTCGACAGATACGCAGTATTTT. It translates to CASSVVAGSTDTQYF. The entire variable domain, with the rest obtained from reference TRBV7-8 and TRBJ2-3, is as follows: GAGVSQSPRYKVAKRGQDVALRCDPISGHVSLFWYQQALGQGPEFLTYFQNEAQLDKSGLPSDRFFAERPEGSVSTLKIQRTQQEDSAVYLCASSVVAGSTDTQYFGPGTRLTVL.

A note on this clonotype: A much more abundant neighbour one base away suggests this may be a read error. The gene calls are TRBV7-2 and TRBJ2-7; either TRBD1 or TRBD2 may fit D (5 bases each). Trimming took 5 bases from V and 11 from J, leaving 13 bases between them. Germline V gene lookup returns CDR1 SGHTA and CDR2 FQGNSA. This CDR3 is 11 amino acids long. Here the CDR3 reads CASSTGTAKYF. CDR3 DNA: TGTGCCAGCAGCACCGGGACCGCGAAGTACTTC.

The V gene is TRBV20-1, the J gene TRBJ1-4, with TRBD1 as a possible D gene (6 bases). Deletions cut 0 bases from V and 7 bases from J, with 12 bases between. Germline V gene sequence: CDR1 DFQATT, CDR2 SNEGSKA (reference sequence). The CDR3 sequence is 14 residues long. The CDR3 DNA is TGCAGTGCTAGAGATCAACAGGGTGGTGAAAAACTGTTTTTT. Its translation is CSARDQQGGEKLFF.

At least ten counts were recorded for this clonotype. The chain joins TRBV11-2 to TRBJ1-2; D not certain. Between the trimmed V and J ends, which lost 4 bases and 7 bases, there was a span of 13 bases. The CDR3 is 13 amino acids. Per the germline V gene, CDR1 is SGHAT and CDR2 is FQNNGV. The CDR3 loop reads CASSSPLEVGYTF. In DNA, the CDR3 is TGTGCCAGCAGCTCGCCTCTTGAGGTTGGCTACACCTTC.

The chain links TRBV4-1 to TRBJ1-5; D gene unclear. This CDR3 spans 15 amino acids. The V and J ends lost 0 bases and 6 bases respectively, with 12 bases between them. Germline-derived CDR1 and CDR2 are MGHRA and YSYEKL. As DNA, the CDR3 is TGCGCCAGCAGCCAAGATGATCTAGGATCTCAGCCCCAGCATTTT. Amino acids: CASSQDDLGSQPQHF.

The genes are TRBV2 and TRBJ1-1; possibly TRBD1 for D (5 bases). The CDR3 is 11 amino acids. V dropped 5 bases and J dropped 10 bases, with 11 bases sitting between them. The V gene's germline CDR1 is SNHLY and CDR2 FYNNEI. The CDR3 spells CASSLQGAAFF. The CDR3 DNA reads as TGTGCCAGCAGTCTGCAGGGTGCAGCTTTCTTT.

This clonotype has only a few counts. The chain joins TRBV11-2 to TRBJ2-7, with a tentative D call TRBD1 (5 bases). Per the germline V gene, CDR1 is SGHAT and CDR2 is FQNNGV. With 5 bases removed from V and 2 bases from J, the gap between germline ends came to 13 bases. The CDR3 runs 14 residues. CDR3 loop: CASSPTPTAYEQYF. For the CDR3, the DNA is TGTGCCAGCAGCCCGACCCCGACAGCCTACGAGCAGTACTTC.

This clonotype was seen many times. The chain uses TRBV7-9 and TRBJ2-7; D gene ambiguous. The CDR3 spans 11 residues. V dropped 6 bases and J dropped 7 bases, with 10 bases sitting between them. Per the germline V gene, CDR1 is SEHNR and CDR2 is FQNEAQ (reference sequence). The CDR3 nucleotides read TGTGCCAGCAGGGCACTCGAAGAGCAGTACTTC. It yields the protein CASRALEEQYF.

This clonotype was counted many times. In DNA form, the CDR3 reads TGTGCCAGCAGCGTAGAGGCAGACCAAGAGACCCAGTACTTC. Its protein is CASSVEADQETQYF. The rearrangement links TRBV9 to TRBJ2-5; D is unresolved. Germline CDR1 is SGDLS and CDR2 is YYNGEE. Trimming shortened V by 0 bases and J by 0 bases, and 6 bases separated the two germline ends. This CDR3 is built from 14 residues.

This clonotype was detected once. The rearrangement joins TRBV14 to TRBJ1-1; unclear D gene. Germline V lookup: CDR1 SGHDN, CDR2 FVKESK. V shed 3 bases and J shed 6 bases, with 11 bases lying between them. There are 13 residues in the CDR3. CDR3 DNA: TGTGCCAGCAGCCACTCCTTAGGTTCTGAAGCTTTCTTT. Residues: CASSHSLGSEAFF. The variable domain in full, with the rest retrieved from reference TRBV14 and TRBJ1-1, is EAGVTQFPSHSVIEKGQTVTLRCDPISGHDNLYWYRRVMGKEIKFLLHFVKESKQDESGMPNNRFLAERTGGTYSTLKVQPAELEDSGVYFCASSHSLGSEAFFGQGTRLTVV.

This clonotype has only a few counts. V is TRBV10-3 and J is TRBJ1-5; D perhaps matches TRBD1 (6 bases). The CDR3 totals 13 residues. Between the trimmed V and J ends, which lost 6 bases and 11 bases, there was a span of 17 bases. Germline V gene lookup returns CDR1 ENHRY and CDR2 SYGVKD. CDR3 in amino acids: CAIRGDNQETQHF. CDR3 coding DNA: TGTGCCATCAGGGGGGACAACCAAGAGACCCAGCATTTT.

On this clonotype itself: This clone may be a read error of a much larger clone one base away. CDR3 residues: CASSPPGYETQYF. The DNA for the CDR3 is TGTGCCAGCAGCCCCCCAGGCTATGAGACCCAGTACTTC. The chain has TRBV7-3 and TRBJ2-5; D remains ambiguous. This CDR3 has 13 residues. From germline, CDR1 is SGHTA and CDR2 FQGTGA. V gave up 5 bases and J gave up 5 bases, with 12 bases separating them.

The chain links TRBV7-2 to TRBJ2-7; D perhaps matches TRBD2 (5 bases). The ends were cut back, 11 bases at V and 2 bases at J, with 7 bases in the middle. This CDR3 is built from 10 residues. CDR1 is SGHTA, CDR2 FQGNSA, per germline. CDR3 residues: CAVGTYEQYF. For the CDR3, the DNA is TGTGCCGTCGGGACCTACGAGCAGTACTTC.

The chain uses TRBV5-1 and TRBJ2-7, with a weak D call TRBD2 (7 bases). This CDR3 region has 16 residues. Germline V gene lookup returns CDR1 SGHRS and CDR2 YFSETQ. The V end lost 5 bases, the J end lost 0 bases, and 18 bases lay between the germline ends. CDR3 loop: CASSSYGGRSSYEQYF. The CDR3 coding sequence is TGCGCCAGCAGTTCCTACGGGGGGCGAAGCTCCTACGAGCAGTACTTC. Full variable domain (remainder filled in from reference TRBV5-1 and TRBJ2-7): KAGVTQTPRYLIKTRGQQVTLSCSPISGHRSVSWYQQTPGQGLQFLFEYFSETQRNKGNFPGRFSGRQFSNSRSEMNVSTLELGDSALYLCASSSYGGRSSYEQYFGPGTRLTVT.

J is TRBJ2-6 and V is TRBV29-1; no clear D. The CDR3 sequence is 13 residues long. Trimming shortened V by 0 bases and J by 10 bases, and 10 bases separated the two germline ends. Germline V gene data show CDR1 as SQVTM and CDR2 as ANQGSEA. The CDR3 region is CSVEEDLKNVLTF. Here the CDR3 DNA reads TGCAGCGTTGAAGAGGACCTGAAAAACGTCCTGACTTTC.

This clonotype has a count of ten or more. The chain has TRBV7-8 and TRBJ2-2, with 7 nucleotides matching TRBD1. V was pared by 4 bases and J by 4 bases, with 6 bases of the junction left unmatched. This CDR3 spans 15 amino acids. CDR1 and CDR2 from the germline V gene are SGHVS and FQNEAQ. CDR3 sequence (DNA): TGTGCCAGCAGCTCCACAGGGGTTGCCACCGGGGAGCTGTTTTTT. Encoded protein: CASSSTGVATGELFF.